This T cell receptor beta chain was captured by sequencing in a study of blood T cell repertoires in COVID-19. Profiled with immunoSEQ multiplex PCR; TCRdb holds only in-frame clones, not every one. The repertoire consists of 50,000 to 60,000 clones, with 70% to 90% occurring once and the leading ten covering about 13%. This clone showed up just a few times. The CDR3 is made up of 13 amino acids. V lost 2 bases and J lost 5, with 7 bases in between. Germline lookup yields CDR1 WSHSY and CDR2 SAAADI. This sequence originates from a human donor in a cohort sampled during active COVID-19. The chain joins TRBV10-2 to TRBJ1-3; D is uncertain. Sample: peripheral blood. CDR3 sequence: CASSEISRNTIYF. The CDR3 nucleotides read TGCGCCAGCAGTGAGATCTCCCGAAACACCATATATTTT.